Shown below are 12 T cell receptor beta chains from a single sample sequenced in a study of T cell clonotyping in hematopoietic cell transplantation (TCRdb year 2021). Library method: the immunoSEQ multiplex PCR assay. The source is immuneACCESS, and TCRdb retained only in-frame sequences with V and J called. Part of the clones is not carried over; for the studies checked, unresolved V genes explain less than half of this, and the remainder is unexplained. For this sample there are 25,000 to 30,000 clones; about four fifths appear just once. Over 1.5% of the sample belongs to the ten largest clones. Sample time point, as interpreted from the label and publication: recipient sample about 28 days before transplant, after cytoreduction. The sequencing used peripheral blood mononuclear cells, collected before stem cell transplant. The source is a man aged 35-49 years with acute myeloid leukemia. Some clones in this sample may be carry-over from other donors' samples.

The rearrangement uses TRBV2 and TRBJ2-7; the D is unclear. The CDR3 is 14 amino acids. V was clipped by 0 bases and J by 0 bases, with 6 bases between them. CDR1 is SNHLY and CDR2 is FYNNEI in the germline V gene. The CDR3 region has the DNA TGTGCCAGCAGTGAAGCGCTTGGCTCCTACGAGCAGTACTTC. It encodes CASSEALGSYEQYF. Complete variable domain (other parts from reference TRBV2 and TRBJ2-7): EPEVTQTPSHQVTQMGQEVILRCVPISNHLYFYWYRQILGQKVEFLVSFYNNEISEKSEIFDDQFSVERPDGSNFTLKIRSTKLEDSAMYFCASSEALGSYEQYFGPGTRLTVT.

The chain employs TRBV11-2 and TRBJ2-3, with 7 bases fitting TRBD2. The CDR3 spans 14 residues. Germline V gene lookup returns CDR1 SGHAT and CDR2 FQNNGV. V lost 1 base, J lost 7 bases, and 5 bases stayed unmatched. CDR3 residues: CASSLGDYRNTQYF. CDR3 DNA sequence: TGTGCCAGCAGCTTAGGGGACTACCGAAATACGCAGTATTTT.

The genes are TRBV5-6 and TRBJ2-1; the match to TRBD1 covers 8 bases. CDR3 size: 16 residues. The germline V gene has CDR1 SGHDT and CDR2 YYEEEE. Losses at the gene ends were 0 bases for V and 2 bases for J; bases not matched to a gene: 4. The CDR3, as DNA: TGTGCCAGCAGCTTGGACAGGGGGGCAACCTACAATGAGCAGTTCTTC. Its translation is CASSLDRGATYNEQFF.

The chain joins TRBV27 to TRBJ1-5; tentatively, D is TRBD1 (5 bases). The CDR3 contains 14 residues. Germline CDR1 reads MNHEY; CDR2 reads SMNVEV (reference sequence). Trimming took off 6 bases at V and 1 base at J, with 10 bases between the two ends. CDR3 nucleotide sequence: TGTGCCAGCAGGAACAGGAGGAGCAATCAGCCCCAGCATTTT. Protein sequence: CASRNRRSNQPQHF.

CDR3 DNA sequence: TGTGCCAGTGGACAGGGGAGGGACACTGAAGCTTTCTTT. Encoded protein: CASGQGRDTEAFF. The chain couples TRBV7-3 to TRBJ1-1; 9 bases fit TRBD1. V dropped 9 bases and J dropped 3; count of bases not matched to a gene: 5. The CDR3 sequence is 13 residues long. Germline V gene lookup returns CDR1 SGHTA and CDR2 FQGTGA.

V is TRBV30 and J is TRBJ1-1, with D perhaps TRBD1 (5 bases). Germline loops: CDR1 GTSNPN, CDR2 SVGIG (reference sequence). The V gene lost 2 bases and the J gene lost 0 bases, with 16 bases spanning the gap. The CDR3 runs to 16 residues. This CDR3 is CAWSSAGTKLNTEAFF. CDR3 DNA sequence: TGTGCCTGGAGTAGCGCAGGGACCAAGCTGAACACTGAAGCTTTCTTT.

V is TRBV5-5 and J is TRBJ2-7; D ambiguous. Germline V lookup: CDR1 SGHKS, CDR2 YYEKEE (reference sequence). This CDR3 has 13 residues. V lost 2 bases to trimming and J lost 3 bases, with 9 bases between them. The CDR3 DNA follows: TGTGCCAGCAGCTTCGGGCACGACTACGAGCAGTACTTC. Translating gives CASSFGHDYEQYF.

The chain joins TRBV28 to TRBJ1-4; TRBD1 aligns across 7 bases. CDR3 length: 15 amino acids. CDR1 is MDHEN, CDR2 SYDVKM, per germline. Trimming at V came to 4 bases and at J to 5 bases, leaving 7 bases not matched to a gene. The CDR3 coding sequence is TGTGCCAGCAGTTCATCCGGGACAGCGAATGAAAAACTGTTTTTT. The encoded protein is CASSSSGTANEKLFF.

V gene TRBV6-5 combines with J gene TRBJ1-4; TRBD1 might be the D (5 bases). Trimming left V 6 bases short and J 5 bases short, with 16 bases between. The CDR3 is made up of 15 amino acids. Germline V gives CDR1 MNHEY, CDR2 SVGAGI. Here the CDR3 reads CASSSVFDRNEKLFF. The CDR3 DNA reads as TGTGCCAGCAGCTCAGTATTTGACAGAAATGAAAAACTGTTTTTT.

The chain links TRBV11-2 to TRBJ1-1; D remains unclear. This CDR3 spans 15 amino acids. CDR1 is SGHAT, CDR2 FQNNGV, per germline. Trimming pared 1 base from V and 1 base from J, leaving 10 bases between. CDR3 nucleotides: TGTGCCAGCAGCTTAGGGTCCGGGCAGAACACTGAAGCTTTCTTT. Its translation: CASSLGSGQNTEAFF.

The rearrangement uses TRBV19 and TRBJ1-5; D may be TRBD1 (6 bases). The CDR3 sequence is 15 residues long. Trimming took 3 bases from V and 0 from J, leaving 9 bases between them. Germline V gives CDR1 LNHDA, CDR2 SQIVND (reference sequence). Here the CDR3 reads CASSMAGVSNQPQHF. DNA for the CDR3: TGTGCCAGTAGTATGGCAGGGGTTAGCAATCAGCCCCAGCATTTT.

The rearrangement links TRBV10-3 to TRBJ1-3, with TRBD1 identical over 9 bases. Looked up from germline, CDR1 is ENHRY and CDR2 is SYGVKD. The CDR3 loop spans 15 amino acids. The V and J ends lost 6 bases and 4 bases, in that order; junction bases with no gene match: 7. The CDR3 region has the DNA TGTGCCATCAGGGAGGGGACAGGGCCCGGAAACACCATATATTTT. It specifies CAIREGTGPGNTIYF.